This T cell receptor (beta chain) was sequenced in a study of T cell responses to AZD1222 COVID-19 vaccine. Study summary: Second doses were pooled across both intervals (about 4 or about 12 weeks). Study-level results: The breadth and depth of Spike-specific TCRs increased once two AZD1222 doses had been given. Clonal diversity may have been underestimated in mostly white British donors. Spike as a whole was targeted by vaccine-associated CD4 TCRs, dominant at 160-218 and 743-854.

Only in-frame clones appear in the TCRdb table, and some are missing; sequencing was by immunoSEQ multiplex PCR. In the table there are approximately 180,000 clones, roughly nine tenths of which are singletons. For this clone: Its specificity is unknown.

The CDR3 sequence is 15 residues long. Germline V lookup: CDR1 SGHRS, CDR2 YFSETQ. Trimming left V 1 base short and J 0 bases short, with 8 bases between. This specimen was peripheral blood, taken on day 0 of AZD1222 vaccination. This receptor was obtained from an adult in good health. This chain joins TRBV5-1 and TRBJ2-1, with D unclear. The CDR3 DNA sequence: TGCGCCAGCAGCTTGAGCAGGAGCTCCTACAATGAGCAGTTCTTC. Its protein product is CASSLSRSSYNEQFF.